The next 21 T cell receptor beta chains were all read from a single sample in a study of response to subunit inactivated influenza vaccine. MiXCR, applied by TCRdb to the RT-PCR reads, yields one record per CDR3 protein. The sample holds about 830,000 distinct CDR3 sequences, around a sixth seen once. The starting material was PBMCs from blood, obtained more than 4 days after vaccination. All receptors derive from a man aged 45-65 years who received an inactivated influenza vaccine.

This clonotype turned up a few times. This CDR3 reads CASSRGVRETQYF. Written as DNA, the CDR3 is TGTGCCAGCAGCCGTGGGGTTCGGGAGACCCAGTACTTC. V and J are TRBV7-2 and TRBJ2-5; no clear D gene. V was cut by 5 bases and J by 5 bases, with 12 bases left in between. CDR1 and CDR2 from the germline V gene are SGHTA and FQGNSA. The CDR3 spans 13 residues.

The chain links TRBV25-1 to TRBJ1-1, with D possibly TRBD1 on 6 matching bases. The V end lost 3 bases, the J end lost 6 bases, and 11 bases lay between the germline ends. Germline CDR1 and CDR2: MGHDK and SYGVNS. This CDR3 has 13 amino acids. This chain's CDR3 is CASSDQGWSEAFF. The CDR3 coding sequence is TGTGCCAGCAGTGATCAGGGGTGGTCTGAAGCTTTCTTT.

There are a few counts of this clonotype. The chain carries TRBV28 and TRBJ1-2; TRBD1 aligns across 11 bases. The V and J ends lost 7 bases and 9 bases, in that order; junction bases with no gene match: 4. CDR1 MDHEN and CDR2 SYDVKM come from the germline V gene. CDR3 size: 12 residues. The CDR3 region has the DNA TGTGCCAGCAACGGACAGGGGGCTCGCTACACCTTC. As protein: CASNGQGARYTF.

This rearrangement joins TRBV11-2 to TRBJ2-1, with TRBD1 matching 8 bases. V lost 7 bases and J lost 1; bases outside the gene matches: 6. The CDR3 runs 15 residues. The germline CDR1 and CDR2 sequences are SGHAT and FQNNGV. CDR3: CASNRGVLSYNEQFF. CDR3 bases: TGTGCCAGCAACAGGGGGGTTCTGTCCTACAATGAGCAGTTCTTC.

This clonotype has ten or more counts. The chain joins TRBV20-1 to TRBJ2-5; 8 bases agree with TRBD1. The CDR3 is 14 residues long. Germline CDR1 and CDR2: DFQATT and SNEGSKA (reference sequence). V lost 6 bases, J lost 0 bases, and 6 bases stayed unmatched. The CDR3 nucleotides read TGCAGTGCCACCGGGACAGGCGACCAAGAGACCCAGTACTTC. It codes for CSATGTGDQETQYF.

This clonotype was counted a few times. J is TRBJ2-7 and V is TRBV30, with 8 nucleotides matching TRBD1. Unmatched junction bases numbered 5, after V lost 4 bases and J lost 6 bases. The CDR3 contains 12 residues. Germline V gives CDR1 GTSNPN, CDR2 SVGIG (reference sequence). CDR3 sequence: CAWTLGQGEQYF. In DNA form, the CDR3 reads TGTGCCTGGACCCTTGGACAGGGCGAGCAGTACTTC.

This clonotype was observed a handful of times. J is TRBJ2-5 and V is TRBV11-2, with a tentative D call TRBD2 (5 bases). The germline V gene has CDR1 SGHAT and CDR2 FQNNGV. Trimming removed 2 bases at V and 0 bases at J, with 10 bases between. The CDR3 totals 15 residues. The CDR3 sequence: CASSLRLAYQETQYF. The CDR3, as DNA: TGTGCCAGCAGCTTAAGGCTAGCCTACCAAGAGACCCAGTACTTC.

The rearrangement uses TRBV2 and TRBJ1-1; D is ambiguous. CDR3 size: 12 residues. Deletions cut 4 bases from V and 1 base from J, with 4 bases between. Germline V gene data show CDR1 as SNHLY and CDR2 as FYNNEI. CDR3 protein: CASSGQNTEAFF. The CDR3 DNA reads TGTGCCAGCAGTGGACAGAACACTGAAGCTTTCTTT.

This clonotype has more than one count but fewer than ten. This chain uses TRBV12-3 or TRBV12-4 with TRBJ2-1; no clear D gene. The CDR3 is 13 amino acids. V gave up 6 bases and J gave up 3 bases, with 9 bases separating them. CDR3: CASRPMGYNEQFF. In nucleotides, the CDR3 is TGTGCCAGCAGACCCATGGGCTACAATGAGCAGTTCTTC.

Only a few counts were recorded for this clonotype. CDR3 protein: CSARSQQNTIYF. The CDR3 bases are TGCAGTGCTAGAAGCCAGCAAAACACCATATATTTT. The chain employs TRBV20-1 and TRBJ1-3; D unresolved. In germline, CDR1 is DFQATT, CDR2 SNEGSKA (reference sequence). CDR3 length: 12 residues. Trimming cost V 2 bases and J 6 bases, with 8 bases left between them.

This clonotype occurred a few times. The chain couples TRBV7-3 to TRBJ2-1; D remains unclear. With 4 bases removed from V and 6 bases from J, the gap between germline ends came to 13 bases. Germline-derived CDR1 and CDR2 are SGHTA and FQGTGA. The CDR3 loop spans 14 amino acids. CDR3: CASSSLGLSNEQFF. The CDR3 DNA sequence: TGTGCCAGCAGCTCCCTGGGATTAAGCAATGAGCAGTTCTTC. The full variable domain, rest sourced from reference TRBV7-3 and TRBJ2-1, is GAGVSQTPSNKVTEKGKYVELRCDPISGHTALYWYRQSLGQGPEFLIYFQGTGAADDSGLPNDRFFAVRPEGSVSTLKIQRTERGDSAVYLCASSSLGLSNEQFFGPGTRLTVL.

This clonotype was detected only a few times. The CDR3, as DNA: TGTGCCAGCAGCTTAGCCCTGACAGCCCGGCAAGAGACCCAGTACTTC. It yields the protein CASSLALTARQETQYF. The V call is TRBV11-2, the J call TRBJ2-5; D may be TRBD1 (5 bases). This CDR3 has 16 residues. Trimming stripped 1 base from V and 2 bases from J, with 14 bases between. CDR1 is SGHAT, CDR2 FQNNGV, per germline. The full variable domain, rest sourced from reference TRBV11-2 and TRBJ2-5, is EAGVAQSPRYKIIEKRQSVAFWCNPISGHATLYWYQQILGQGPKLLIQFQNNGVVDDSQLPKDRFSAERLKGVDSTLKIQPAKLEDSAVYLCASSLALTARQETQYFGPGTRLLVL.

Ten or more counts support this clonotype. V is TRBV12-3 or TRBV12-4 and J is TRBJ1-4; TRBD1 matches at 7 bases. This CDR3 comprises 15 residues. Trimming cost V 2 bases and J 5 bases; bases outside gene matches: 5. This chain's CDR3 is CASSLHGTDNEKLFF. The CDR3, as DNA: TGTGCCAGCAGTTTACACGGGACAGACAATGAAAAACTGTTTTTT.

This clonotype occurred many times. The rearrangement joins TRBV20-1 to TRBJ2-7; no clear D gene. CDR1 is DFQATT and CDR2 is SNEGSKA in the germline V gene (reference sequence). Trimming took 3 bases from V and 6 from J, leaving 12 bases between them. This CDR3 region has 12 residues. This CDR3 is CSAREGRLEQYF. CDR3 nucleotide sequence: TGCAGTGCTAGGGAAGGGCGTCTCGAGCAGTACTTC.

CDR3 loop: CASSEGGFPTSEQYF. CDR3 DNA sequence: TGTGCCAGCAGTGAAGGAGGGTTTCCCACCTCCGAGCAGTACTTC. This chain links TRBV2 with TRBJ2-7, with D possibly being TRBD2 (5 bases). The V end was cut by 1 base, the J end by 6 bases, with 16 bases between. CDR1 is SNHLY, CDR2 FYNNEI, per germline. This CDR3 contains 15 residues.

The chain couples TRBV4-2 to TRBJ2-2, with 13 bases aligning to TRBD2. V dropped 0 bases and J dropped 4; count of bases not matched to a gene: 5. The CDR3 totals 18 residues. Per the germline V gene, CDR1 is LGHNA and CDR2 is YNFKEQ. DNA for the CDR3: TGTGCCAGCAGCCAAGAAGCAAGACTAGCGGGGGGCACCGGGGAGCTGTTTTTT. Its translation: CASSQEARLAGGTGELFF.

Many counts were recorded for this clonotype. The chain couples TRBV7-9 to TRBJ2-3; D ambiguous. In germline, CDR1 is SEHNR, CDR2 FQNEAQ (reference sequence). The CDR3 sequence is 8 residues long. Trimming stripped 5 bases from V and 15 bases from J, with 6 bases between. The CDR3 spells CASSDQYF. DNA for the CDR3: TGTGCCAGCAGCGACCAATATTTT.

This chain joins TRBV28 and TRBJ2-3, with D perhaps matching TRBD2 (7 bases). Trimming left V 4 bases short and J 4 bases short, with 18 bases between. Germline values: CDR1 MDHEN, CDR2 SYDVKM. The CDR3 is 16 amino acids. Written as DNA, the CDR3 is TGTGCCAGCAGTTCGCCTAGCGGAGGGGGGGCAGATACGCAGTATTTT. It translates to CASSSPSGGGADTQYF.

This clonotype was observed many times. This chain links TRBV7-9 with TRBJ2-3; TRBD2 matches 10 bases. V was clipped by 2 bases and J by 4 bases; unmatched bases: 0. The CDR3 spans 14 residues. Germline V gene sequence: CDR1 SEHNR, CDR2 FQNEAQ (reference sequence). CDR3 residues: CASSLSGGADTQYF. Written as DNA, the CDR3 is TGTGCCAGCAGCTTAAGCGGGGGGGCAGATACGCAGTATTTT.

This clonotype was counted a few times. The genes are TRBV20-1 and TRBJ1-4, with 10 nucleotides matching TRBD1. There are 17 residues in the CDR3. Germline V gives CDR1 DFQATT, CDR2 SNEGSKA (reference sequence). Germline trimming cut 6 bases from V and 0 bases from J; bases unmatched to any gene: 10. CDR3 protein: CSAPGQGTYATNEKLFF. The CDR3 nucleotides are TGCAGTGCGCCGGGACAGGGGACCTATGCAACTAATGAAAAACTGTTTTTT.

In its sample, this clonotype was seen many times. The rearrangement joins TRBV5-1 to TRBJ2-5; D possibly corresponds to TRBD1 (5 bases). Germline loops: CDR1 SGHRS, CDR2 YFSETQ. The CDR3 length is 13 residues. V was shortened by 2 bases and J by 6 bases, with 11 bases between the two germline ends. The CDR3 loop is CASSFDRGQTQYF. For the CDR3, the DNA is TGCGCCAGCAGCTTTGATAGGGGTCAGACCCAGTACTTC.